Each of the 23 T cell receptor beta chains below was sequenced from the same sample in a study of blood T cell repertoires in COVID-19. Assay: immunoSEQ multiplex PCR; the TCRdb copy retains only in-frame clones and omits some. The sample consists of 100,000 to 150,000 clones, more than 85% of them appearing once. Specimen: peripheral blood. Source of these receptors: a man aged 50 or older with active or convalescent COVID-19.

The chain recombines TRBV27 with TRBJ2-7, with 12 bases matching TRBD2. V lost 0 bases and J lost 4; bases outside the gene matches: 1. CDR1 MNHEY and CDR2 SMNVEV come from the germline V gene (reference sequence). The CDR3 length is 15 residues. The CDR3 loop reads CASSLSTSGGYEQYF. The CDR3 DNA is TGTGCCAGCAGTTTATCGACTAGCGGGGGATACGAGCAGTACTTC.

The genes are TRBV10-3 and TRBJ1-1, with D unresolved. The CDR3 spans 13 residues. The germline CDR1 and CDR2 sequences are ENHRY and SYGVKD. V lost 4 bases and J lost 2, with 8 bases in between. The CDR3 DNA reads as TGTGCCATCAGTGCGGCGGCAAACACTGAAGCTTTCTTT. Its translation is CAISAAANTEAFF.

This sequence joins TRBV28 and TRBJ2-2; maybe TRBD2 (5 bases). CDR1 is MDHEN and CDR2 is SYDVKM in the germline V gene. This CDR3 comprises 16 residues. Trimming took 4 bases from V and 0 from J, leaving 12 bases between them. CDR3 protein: CASSSRGSSNTGELFF. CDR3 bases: TGTGCCAGCAGTTCCCGCGGGTCTTCGAACACCGGGGAGCTGTTTTTT.

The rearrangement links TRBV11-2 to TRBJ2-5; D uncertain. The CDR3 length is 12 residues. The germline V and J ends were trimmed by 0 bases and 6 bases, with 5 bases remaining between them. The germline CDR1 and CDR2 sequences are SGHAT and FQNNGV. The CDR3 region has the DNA TGTGCCAGCAGCTTAGAACTCCAGACCCAGTACTTC. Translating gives CASSLELQTQYF.

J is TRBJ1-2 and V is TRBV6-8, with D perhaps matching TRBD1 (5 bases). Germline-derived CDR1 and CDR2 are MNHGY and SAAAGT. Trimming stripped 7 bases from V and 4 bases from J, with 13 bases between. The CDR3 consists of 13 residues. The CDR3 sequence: CASNTGKSYGYTF. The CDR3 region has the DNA TGTGCCAGCAATACAGGAAAGAGCTATGGCTACACCTTC.

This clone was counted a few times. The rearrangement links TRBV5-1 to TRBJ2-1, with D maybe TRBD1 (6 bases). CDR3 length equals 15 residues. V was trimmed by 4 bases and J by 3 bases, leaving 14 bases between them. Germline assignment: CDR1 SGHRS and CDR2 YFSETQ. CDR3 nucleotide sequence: TGCGCCAGCAGCCAGGGGCGAGCTGACTACAATGAGCAGTTCTTC. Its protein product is CASSQGRADYNEQFF.

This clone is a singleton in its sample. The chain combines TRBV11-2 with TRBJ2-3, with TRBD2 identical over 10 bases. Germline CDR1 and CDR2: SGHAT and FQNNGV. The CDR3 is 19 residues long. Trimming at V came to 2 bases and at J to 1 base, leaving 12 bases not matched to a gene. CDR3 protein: CASSLRSSGGPTRTDTQYF. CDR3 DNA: TGTGCCAGCAGCTTAAGATCTAGCGGGGGCCCAACCCGCACAGATACGCAGTATTTT.

The CDR3 region is CASSSTGTQPQHF. The CDR3 region has the DNA TGTGCCAGCAGTTCGACAGGGACTCAGCCCCAGCATTTT. J is TRBJ1-5 and V is TRBV27; TRBD1 matches at 7 bases. The length of the CDR3 is 13 residues. Germline CDR1 is MNHEY and CDR2 is SMNVEV (reference sequence). Trimming took 4 bases from V and 6 from J; bases not matched to a gene: 3.

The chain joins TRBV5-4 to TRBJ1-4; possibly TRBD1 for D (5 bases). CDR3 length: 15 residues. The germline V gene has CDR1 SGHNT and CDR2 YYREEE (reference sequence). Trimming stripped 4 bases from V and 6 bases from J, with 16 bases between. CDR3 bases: TGTGCCAGCAGCAAGGGAGGGGCCGGGGATGAAAAACTGTTTTTT. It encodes CASSKGGAGDEKLFF.

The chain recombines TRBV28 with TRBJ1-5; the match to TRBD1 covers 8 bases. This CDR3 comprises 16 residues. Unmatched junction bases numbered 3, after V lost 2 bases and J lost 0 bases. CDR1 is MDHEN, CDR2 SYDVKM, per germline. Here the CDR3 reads CASSLGTGYSNQPQHF. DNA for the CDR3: TGTGCCAGCAGTTTAGGGACAGGCTATAGCAATCAGCCCCAGCATTTT.

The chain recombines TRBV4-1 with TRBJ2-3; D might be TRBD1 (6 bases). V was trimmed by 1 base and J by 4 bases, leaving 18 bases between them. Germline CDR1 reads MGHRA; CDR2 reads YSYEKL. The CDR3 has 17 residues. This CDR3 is CASSQVERGLVADTQYF. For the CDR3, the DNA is TGCGCCAGCAGCCAAGTCGAGAGGGGGTTGGTGGCAGATACGCAGTATTTT.

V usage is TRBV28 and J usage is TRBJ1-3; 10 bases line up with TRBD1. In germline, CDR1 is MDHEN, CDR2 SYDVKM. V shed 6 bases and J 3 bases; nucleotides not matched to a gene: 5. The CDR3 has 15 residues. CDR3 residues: CASRRQGAFGNTIYF. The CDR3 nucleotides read TGTGCCAGCAGAAGACAGGGGGCGTTTGGAAACACCATATATTTT. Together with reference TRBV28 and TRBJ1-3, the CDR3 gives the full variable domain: DVKVTQSSRYLVKRTGEKVFLECVQDMDHENMFWYRQDPGLGLRLIYFSYDVKMKEKGDIPEGYSVSREKKERFSLILESASTNQTSMYLCASRRQGAFGNTIYFGEGSWLTVV.

The CDR3 nucleotides are TGTGCCAGCAGCCAAACTAGCGAGCAGTACTTC. Translated, it gives CASSQTSEQYF. The chain uses TRBV7-2 and TRBJ2-7; D is possibly TRBD2 (5 bases). Deletions cut 5 bases from V and 6 bases from J, with 8 bases between. The CDR3 length is 11 residues. Looked up from germline, CDR1 is SGHTA and CDR2 is FQGNSA. Combining the CDR3 with reference TRBV7-2 and TRBJ2-7 gives the whole variable domain GAGVSQSPSNKVTEKGKDVELRCDPISGHTALYWYRQSLGQGLEFLIYFQGNSAPDKSGLPSDRFSAERTGGSVSTLTIQRTQQEDSAVYLCASSQTSEQYFGPGTRLTVT.

The CDR3 spells CASSPGLAFETQYF. Written as DNA, the CDR3 is TGTGCCAGCAGTCCGGGACTAGCTTTCGAGACCCAGTACTTC. The V and J genes are TRBV27 and TRBJ2-5; 9 nucleotides match TRBD2. This CDR3 is built from 14 residues. CDR1 is MNHEY, CDR2 SMNVEV, per germline (reference sequence). Trimming at V came to 5 bases and at J to 5 bases, leaving 6 bases not matched to a gene.

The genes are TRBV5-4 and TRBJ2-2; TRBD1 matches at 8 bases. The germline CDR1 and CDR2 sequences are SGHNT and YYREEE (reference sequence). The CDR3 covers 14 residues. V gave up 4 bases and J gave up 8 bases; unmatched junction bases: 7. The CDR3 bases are TGTGCCAGCAGCCCAGGGGGCAGGGTTGGGGAGCTGTTTTTT. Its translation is CASSPGGRVGELFF.

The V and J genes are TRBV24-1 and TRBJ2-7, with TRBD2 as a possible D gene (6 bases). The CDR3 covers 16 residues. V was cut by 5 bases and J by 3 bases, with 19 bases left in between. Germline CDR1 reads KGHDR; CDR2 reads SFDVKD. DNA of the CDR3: TGTGCCACCAGTGGCGGAGGGGTGGGACCAAACTACGAGCAGTACTTC. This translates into CATSGGGVGPNYEQYF.

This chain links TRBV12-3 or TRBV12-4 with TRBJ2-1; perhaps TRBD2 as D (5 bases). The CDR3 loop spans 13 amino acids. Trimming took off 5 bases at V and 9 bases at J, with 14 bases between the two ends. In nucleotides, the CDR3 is TGTGCCAGCAGTCGGAAAGCAGGACTTGAGCAGTTCTTC. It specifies CASSRKAGLEQFF.

CDR3 sequence: CASTAGGQETQYF. In nucleotides, the CDR3 is TGTGCTAGTACAGCGGGAGGCCAAGAGACCCAGTACTTC. The V gene is TRBV12-5, the J gene TRBJ2-5, with 9 bases fitting TRBD2. The V segment lost 8 bases and the J segment 1 base; nucleotides outside the gene matches: 2. Germline V CDR1 and CDR2: LGHNT, FRNRAP. The CDR3 has 13 amino acids.

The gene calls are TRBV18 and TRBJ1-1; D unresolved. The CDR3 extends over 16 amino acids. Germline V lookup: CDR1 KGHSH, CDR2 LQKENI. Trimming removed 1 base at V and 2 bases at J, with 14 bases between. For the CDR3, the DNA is TGTGCCAGCTCACCACAGGAGGGATTCGCAAACACTGAAGCTTTCTTT. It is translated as CASSPQEGFANTEAFF.

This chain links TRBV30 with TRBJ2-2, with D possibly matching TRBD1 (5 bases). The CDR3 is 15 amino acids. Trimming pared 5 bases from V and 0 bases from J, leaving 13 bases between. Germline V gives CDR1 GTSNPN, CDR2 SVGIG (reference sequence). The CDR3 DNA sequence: TGTGCCTGGGCGTACAGGTCCGCGAACACCGGGGAGCTGTTTTTT. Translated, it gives CAWAYRSANTGELFF. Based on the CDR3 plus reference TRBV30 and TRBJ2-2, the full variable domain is SQTIHQWPATLVQPVGSPLSLECTVEGTSNPNLYWYRQAAGRGLQLLFYSVGIGQISSEVPQNLSASRPQDRQFILSSKKLLLSDSGFYLCAWAYRSANTGELFFGEGSRLTVL.

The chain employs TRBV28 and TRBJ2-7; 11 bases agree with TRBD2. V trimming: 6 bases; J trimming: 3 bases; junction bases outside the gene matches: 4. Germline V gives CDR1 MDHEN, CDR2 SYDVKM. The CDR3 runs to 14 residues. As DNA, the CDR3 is TGTGCCAGCAGACCACTAGCGGGGGTCTACGAGCAGTACTTC. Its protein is CASRPLAGVYEQYF.

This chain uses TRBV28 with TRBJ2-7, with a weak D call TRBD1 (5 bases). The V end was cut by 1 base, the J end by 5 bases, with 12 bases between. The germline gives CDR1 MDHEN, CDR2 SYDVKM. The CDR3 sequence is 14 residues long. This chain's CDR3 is CASSLFGRADEQYF. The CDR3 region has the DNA TGTGCCAGCAGTTTATTCGGCAGGGCCGACGAGCAGTACTTC.

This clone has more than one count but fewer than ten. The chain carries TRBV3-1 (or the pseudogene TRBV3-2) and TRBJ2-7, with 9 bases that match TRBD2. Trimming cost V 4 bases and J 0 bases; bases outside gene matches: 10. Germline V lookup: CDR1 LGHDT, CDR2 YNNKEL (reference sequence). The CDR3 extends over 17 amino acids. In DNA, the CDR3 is TGTGCCAGCAGCCTACAGAATAGCGGGGGACCCTCCTACGAGCAGTACTTC. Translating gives CASSLQNSGGPSYEQYF.